A selection of T cell receptor beta chains follows, all from one sample in a study of blood T cell repertoires in COVID-19. Sequencing used immunoSEQ multiplex PCR; TCRdb keeps in-frame clones, though not all of them. The sample consists of approximately 100,000 clones, about 88% of them appearing once. The material sequenced was peripheral blood. The receptors were gathered from a woman aged 60-75 years with acute or convalescent COVID-19. CDR3s include the opening cysteine and the closing phenylalanine or tryptophan. The order of the fields is D gene, clone size, V gene, J gene, CDR3 length, CDR3 DNA, CDR3 protein. A D gene is named only where the DNA matches it firmly. A clone size is listed for some rows: how often the clone was seen (once, few, many), or a class if it is expanded.

-,-,TRBV6-5,TRBJ1-4,14,TGTGCCAGCAGTCCCGCGGGGGCAAGGGAAAAACTGTTTTTT,CASSPAGAREKLFF
-,few,TRBV6-6,TRBJ2-5,12,TGTGCCAGCAGTATAAACCAAGAGACCCAGTACTTC,CASSINQETQYF
-,-,TRBV5-5,TRBJ2-5,13,TGTGCCAGCAGCTTATCTTCTCGAGAGACCCAGTACTTC,CASSLSSRETQYF
TRBD1,-,TRBV6-4,TRBJ2-3,15,TGTGCCAGCAGTGTCGACACAGGGGGTCAGGATACGCAGTATTTT,CASSVDTGGQDTQYF
-,-,TRBV5-1,TRBJ2-5,13,TGCGCCAGCAGCTTGGACACCCAAGAGACCCAGTACTTC,CASSLDTQETQYF
-,once,TRBV28,TRBJ2-7,15,TGTGCCAGCAGTTTGCAGGGGCTCAGCCCCTACGAGCAGTACTTC,CASSLQGLSPYEQYF
-,-,TRBV19,TRBJ2-3,16,TGTGCCAGTAGACCACTATTTCCGCGATCCACAGATACGCAGTATTTT,CASRPLFPRSTDTQYF
-,-,TRBV19,TRBJ1-5,14,TGTGCCAGTACCGGACAGTTACGGGTTCAGCCCCAGCATTTT,CASTGQLRVQPQHF
-,-,TRBV7-8,TRBJ2-3,16,TGTGCCAGCAGCCCGAGGACAGCCAGTTTCACAGATACGCAGTATTTT,CASSPRTASFTDTQYF
-,-,TRBV5-4,TRBJ1-1,14,TGTGCCAGCAGCACCCGGGTTATGAACACTGAAGCTTTCTTT,CASSTRVMNTEAFF
-,-,TRBV3-1/TRBV3-2,TRBJ1-3,16,TGTGCCAGCAGCCCTTGGGCCCGTCCTTCTGGAAACACCATATATTTT,CASSPWARPSGNTIYF
TRBD1,-,TRBV6-5,TRBJ1-5,13,TGTGCCAGTGGGACAGGGTCTAATCAGCCCCAGCATTTT,CASGTGSNQPQHF
TRBD2,-,TRBV7-2,TRBJ2-3,15,TGTGCCAGCAGCGCTGGACTAGGGAGCACAGATACGCAGTATTTT,CASSAGLGSTDTQYF
TRBD1,once,TRBV28,TRBJ1-2,14,TGTGCCAGCAGTTTAGGACAGGACAACTATGGCTACACCTTC,CASSLGQDNYGYTF
-,-,TRBV6-5,TRBJ1-2,16,TGTGCCAGCAGTTACTCGGGCTTCGGTTCTAACTATGGCTACACCTTC,CASSYSGFGSNYGYTF
-,-,TRBV7-3,TRBJ1-6,15,TGTGCCAGCGCCCATTGGGGCGGAGATAATTCACCCCTCCACTTT,CASAHWGGDNSPLHF
-,-,TRBV30,TRBJ1-1,15,TGTGCCTGGAGTGTACAGGGAGCGTTGAACACTGAAGCTTTCTTT,CAWSVQGALNTEAFF
-,-,TRBV10-1,TRBJ2-7,15,TGCGCCAGCAGTGAGTCGTCGGCAGGGACCTACGAGCAGTACTTC,CASSESSAGTYEQYF
-,-,TRBV5-4,TRBJ2-1,13,TGTGCCAGCAGCACTAGACAGGTGGATGAGCAGTTCTTC,CASSTRQVDEQFF
TRBD1,-,TRBV5-1,TRBJ2-7,17,TGCGCCAGCAGCACCGGGACAGGGGGCCTTGCCGACTACGAGCAGTACTTC,CASSTGTGGLADYEQYF
-,few,TRBV10-3,TRBJ2-7,16,TGTGCCATCAGTGAGTATCGGCTAGTAGGCGCCTACGAGCAGTACTTC,CAISEYRLVGAYEQYF